These T cell receptor beta chains were read from a single sample in a study of control samples from healthy donors and cancer patients. The repertoire was sequenced with immunoSEQ multiplex PCR; TCRdb's copy has only in-frame clones and lacks some. This sample carries roughly 170,000 clones, 85% to 95% of them seen once, and the ten largest clones take about 1.6%. Input material: blood. All receptors come from a man in his late teens or twenties in good health. Each CDR3 is given with its conserved first and last residue. D genes are given only for firm matches. The size entry is marked missing in some rows and otherwise reads once, few, many or a size class.

j_call,v_call,cdr3_length,clone_size,d_call,cdr3_nt,cdr3_aa
TRBJ2-3,TRBV28,13,.,.,TGTGCCAGCAGACCCTCCAGCACAGATACGCAGTATTTT,CASRPSSTDTQYF
TRBJ2-1,TRBV24-1,16,.,TRBD2,TGTGCCACCAGTGATTCACTAGCGGGGGGCCTCGATGAGCAGTTCTTC,CATSDSLAGGLDEQFF
TRBJ1-2,TRBV5-5,16,.,.,TGTGCCAGCAGCTTGGCCCCAATTTTCGTGGGATTGGGCTACACCTTC,CASSLAPIFVGLGYTF
TRBJ2-6,TRBV5-4,17,.,TRBD2,TGTGCCAGCAGCTTGAACGGGGGGGTTTCTGGGGCCAACGTCCTGACTTTC,CASSLNGGVSGANVLTF
TRBJ2-2,TRBV7-3,19,.,TRBD2,TGTGCCAGCAGCTTAAGAGGTAGCGGGGTCCTCCCGAACACCGGGGAGCTGTTTTTT,CASSLRGSGVLPNTGELFF
TRBJ2-1,TRBV5-1,15,.,TRBD1,TGCGCCAGCAGCACCCGGGGACAGGGATACGATGAGCAGTTCTTC,CASSTRGQGYDEQFF
TRBJ1-2,TRBV7-9,11,.,TRBD1,TGTGCCAGCAGCCGACAGGGGGGCTACACCTTC,CASSRQGGYTF
TRBJ2-1,TRBV5-6,15,.,TRBD2,TGTGCCAGCAGCTTGCAAGGACTAGTCTACAATGAGCAGTTCTTC,CASSLQGLVYNEQFF
TRBJ2-7,TRBV2,13,.,.,TGTGCCAGCAGGTCGGAGGGGAATTATGCCCAGTACTTC,CASRSEGNYAQYF
TRBJ2-7,TRBV6-1,16,once,TRBD2,TGTGCCAGCAGTGAAGCGCGGGGGGGTCGGGCCTACGAGCAGTACTTC,CASSEARGGRAYEQYF
TRBJ2-3,TRBV24-1,16,.,TRBD1,TGTGCCACCAGTGATGGCGGACAGGGAAGCACAGATACGCAGTATTTT,CATSDGGQGSTDTQYF
TRBJ2-2,TRBV7-9,14,once,.,TGTGCCAGCAGCTTAGTCCGGAACACCGGGGAGCTGTTTTTT,CASSLVRNTGELFF
TRBJ2-1,TRBV7-2,13,.,TRBD1,TGTGCCAGCAGCCGGGGACAGTACAATGAGCAGTTCTTC,CASSRGQYNEQFF
TRBJ2-1,TRBV6-1,16,.,TRBD2,TGTGCCAGCAGTGGAAAAAGCGGGGCTCTCCACAATGAGCAGTTCTTC,CASSGKSGALHNEQFF
TRBJ2-1,TRBV5-1,15,.,.,TGCGCCAGCAGCATCTACCAGGGTCATAACAATGAGCAGTTCTTC,CASSIYQGHNNEQFF
TRBJ2-3,TRBV6-5,16,.,.,TGTGCCAGCAGTTACTCGGGACGGATATTCACAGATACGCAGTATTTT,CASSYSGRIFTDTQYF
TRBJ2-7,TRBV6-5,14,.,.,TGTGCCAGCAAGAGTGAAGCCACTTCCTACGAGCAGTACTTC,CASKSEATSYEQYF
TRBJ1-6,TRBV2,14,.,TRBD1,TGTGCCAGCTGGACAGGGGAGAATAATTCACCCCTCCACTTT,CASWTGENNSPLHF
TRBJ1-1,TRBV2,17,.,.,TGTGCCAGCAGCACGGGGTTGGACGCAATATGGAACACTGAAGCTTTCTTT,CASSTGLDAIWNTEAFF
TRBJ1-1,TRBV2,14,.,TRBD1,TGTGCCAGCAGTGACAACCGGGACAGCTATGAAGCTTTCTTT,CASSDNRDSYEAFF
TRBJ2-1,TRBV12-5,15,.,.,TGTGCTAGTGGTTTGGCCCTGACAGGCGGCAATGAGCAGTTCTTC,CASGLALTGGNEQFF
TRBJ2-3,TRBV3-1/TRBV3-2,14,.,.,TGTGCCAGCAGCCTAGGGGCCGGGGAGGATACGCAGTATTTT,CASSLGAGEDTQYF
TRBJ1-2,TRBV6-5,13,few,TRBD1,TGTGCCAGCAGAGCGACAGGGAACTATGGCTACACCTTC,CASRATGNYGYTF
TRBJ2-7,TRBV9,14,.,.,TGTGCCAGCAGCGCCCGGGACCCCAAGGGCGAGCAGTACTTC,CASSARDPKGEQYF
TRBJ1-6,TRBV15,16,once,TRBD1,TGTGCCACCAGCGGCACAGGGGTCCCCTATAATTCACCCCTCCACTTT,CATSGTGVPYNSPLHF
TRBJ2-1,TRBV5-1,16,.,TRBD2,TGCGCCAGCAGCATGGGAACCGGGACTATCTACAATGAGCAGTTCTTC,CASSMGTGTIYNEQFF
TRBJ2-5,TRBV5-4,14,.,.,TGTGCCAGCAGCCTAGACAGTAACCAAGAGACCCAGTACTTC,CASSLDSNQETQYF
TRBJ2-3,TRBV27,16,once,.,TGTGCCAGCAGCCCCCTCGGATCGATCCGCACAGATACGCAGTATTTT,CASSPLGSIRTDTQYF
TRBJ1-2,TRBV6-1,12,.,.,TGTGCCAGCAGTGACGGAGGCTATGGCTACACCTTC,CASSDGGYGYTF
TRBJ1-1,TRBV14,15,once,TRBD1,TGTGCCAGCAGCCAGGTGGGACAGGATAACACTGAAGCTTTCTTT,CASSQVGQDNTEAFF
TRBJ1-5,TRBV19,14,.,TRBD1,TGTGCCAGTAAAACAGGGGTAAGCAATCAGCCCCAGCATTTT,CASKTGVSNQPQHF
TRBJ2-7,TRBV25-1,13,.,.,TGTGCCAGCAGTGAATATGGGATCTACGAGCAGTACTTC,CASSEYGIYEQYF
TRBJ1-2,TRBV7-6,16,.,TRBD1,TGTGCCAGCAGCCCCGTAGGGGGCCCCTCTAACTATGGCTACACCTTC,CASSPVGGPSNYGYTF
TRBJ2-4,TRBV19,14,.,.,TGTGCCAGTAGTATTGGGGGGTCGGGGAACATTCAGTACTTC,CASSIGGSGNIQYF
TRBJ2-7,TRBV2,14,.,.,TGTGCCAGCGGGCCTCTTACAGCGGTCTACGAGCAGTACTTC,CASGPLTAVYEQYF
TRBJ2-5,TRBV5-1,15,.,TRBD1,TGCGCCAGCAGCTTGTCCGGGACAGGGCAAGAGACCCAGTACTTC,CASSLSGTGQETQYF
TRBJ1-1,TRBV14,16,once,TRBD1,TGTGCCAGCAGCCAGACGGACAGGGTATATAGCACTGAAGCTTTCTTT,CASSQTDRVYSTEAFF
TRBJ2-7,TRBV11-3,14,.,.,TGTGCCAGCAGCTCCGGGGGCGCTTGGGGGGAGCAGTACTTC,CASSSGGAWGEQYF
TRBJ2-7,TRBV5-1,15,.,TRBD2,TGCGCCAGCTCCGGGGCTAGCGGGAATACCTACGAGCAGTACTTC,CASSGASGNTYEQYF
TRBJ2-3,TRBV6-5,12,.,.,TGTGCCAGCATGAAAGATCTAGCCACGCAGTATTTT,CASMKDLATQYF
TRBJ1-2,TRBV3-1/TRBV3-2,13,.,.,TGTGCCAGCAGCCCCCAGGCTAACTATGGCTACACCTTC,CASSPQANYGYTF
TRBJ1-3,TRBV6-2/TRBV6-3,17,.,TRBD1,TGTGCCAGCAGTTACTCCGGGACAGGGATAGAAGGAAACACCATATATTTT,CASSYSGTGIEGNTIYF
TRBJ2-2,TRBV27,16,.,TRBD2,TGTGCCAGCAGTTTAAGGCGGGGGGTGAACACCGGGGAGCTGTTTTTT,CASSLRRGVNTGELFF
TRBJ2-5,TRBV14,14,.,.,TGTGCCAGCAGCCAAGTTGAGGGGAAGGAGACCCAGTACTTC,CASSQVEGKETQYF
TRBJ2-7,TRBV7-9,14,.,.,TGTGCCAGCAGCTTGGTAGGAGCCTCCTACGAGCAGTACTTC,CASSLVGASYEQYF
TRBJ2-1,TRBV5-1,15,.,TRBD1,TGCGCCAGCAGCTTACAGGGGGACACCTACAATGAGCAGTTCTTC,CASSLQGDTYNEQFF
TRBJ1-3,TRBV28,14,.,TRBD1,TGTGCCAGCAGCCGGGACAGCTCTGGAAACACCATATATTTT,CASSRDSSGNTIYF
TRBJ2-3,TRBV5-1,16,.,.,TGCGCCAGCAGCTCTAAGAAAGGGATTTATGGAGATACGCAGTATTTT,CASSSKKGIYGDTQYF
TRBJ2-7,TRBV27,13,.,.,TGTGCCAGCAGCCGCAAGGGGTTCTACGAGCAGTACTTC,CASSRKGFYEQYF
TRBJ1-5,TRBV5-6,17,.,.,TGTGCCAGCAGCTTTAGGGGACACCCCTTAGAGGGTCAGCCCCAGCATTTT,CASSFRGHPLEGQPQHF
TRBJ2-1,TRBV12-3/TRBV12-4,13,.,.,TGTGCCAGCAGCCCGCCGATCCCGGGTGAGCAGTTCTTC,CASSPPIPGEQFF
TRBJ1-1,TRBV6-5,15,.,.,TGTGCCAGCAGCCCCGAAGTTCGACGGTACACTGAAGCTTTCTTT,CASSPEVRRYTEAFF
TRBJ1-5,TRBV11-2,14,.,.,TGTGCCAGCAGCCGGACGCCCAGTGATCAGCCCCAGCATTTT,CASSRTPSDQPQHF
TRBJ1-2,TRBV2,16,.,.,TGTGCCAGCAGTGAATTGGAGGGAAAGAGGAACTATGGCTACACCTTC,CASSELEGKRNYGYTF
TRBJ2-4,TRBV21-1,16,.,.,TGTGCCAGCAGCAAAGCTAGGAGGGAAACCAAAAACATTCAGTACTTC,CASSKARRETKNIQYF